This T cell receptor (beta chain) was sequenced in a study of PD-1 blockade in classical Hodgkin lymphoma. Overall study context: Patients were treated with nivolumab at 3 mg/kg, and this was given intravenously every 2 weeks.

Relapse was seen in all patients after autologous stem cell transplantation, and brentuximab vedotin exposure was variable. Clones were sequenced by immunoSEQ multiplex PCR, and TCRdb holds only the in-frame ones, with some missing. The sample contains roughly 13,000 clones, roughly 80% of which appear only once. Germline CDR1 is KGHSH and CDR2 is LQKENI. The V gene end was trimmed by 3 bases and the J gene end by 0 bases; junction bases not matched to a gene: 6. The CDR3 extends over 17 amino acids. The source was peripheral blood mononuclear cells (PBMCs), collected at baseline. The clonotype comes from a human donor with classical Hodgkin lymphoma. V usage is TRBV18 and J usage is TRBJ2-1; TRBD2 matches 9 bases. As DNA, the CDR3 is TGTGCCAGCTCACCCGGTAGCGGGGGTAGCTCCTACAATGAGCAGTTCTTC. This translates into CASSPGSGGSSYNEQFF.